This passage covers 4 T cell receptor beta chains from one sample sequenced in a study of shared clonotypes between healthy human individuals. Assay used: immunoSEQ multiplex PCR; TCRdb lists only in-frame clones, some missing. The sample includes about 520,000 clones, approximately 80% of them seen just once. The sequencing sample was made of PBMCs. Receptors originate from a woman aged 40 to 50 in good health. Some clones in this sample may be carry-over from other donors' samples.

The DNA of the CDR3 is TGTGCCATCAGTGAGTCGGGATCGGCCCGAAATGAAAAACTGTTTTTT. It codes for CAISESGSARNEKLFF. The V and J genes are TRBV10-3 and TRBJ1-4, with D unclear. Germline values: CDR1 ENHRY, CDR2 SYGVKD. CDR3 length equals 16 residues. Trimming removed 0 bases from V and 5 bases from J, with 13 bases in between.

The chain combines TRBV21-1 with TRBJ2-1; the table's D call, TRBD2, has no DNA check behind it. TRBV21-1 is a pseudogene locus. The CDR3 sequence is 17 residues long. CDR3 DNA sequence: TGTGCCAGCAGCAGTTTAGGGAGACGTCGGGCCTACAATGAGCAGTTCTTC. Translating it yields CASSSLGRRRAYNEQFF.

The sample holds one count of this clone. V is TRBV4-1 and J is TRBJ2-7; 8 bases are a match to TRBD1. Germline assignment: CDR1 MGHRA and CDR2 YSYEKL. This CDR3 is 18 amino acids long. Trimming cost V 0 bases and J 2 bases; bases outside gene matches: 12. CDR3 protein: CASSQENFLQGVTYEQYF. CDR3 nucleotides: TGCGCCAGCAGCCAAGAAAATTTCTTACAGGGGGTGACCTACGAGCAGTACTTC.

This rearrangement joins TRBV29-1 to TRBJ1-1; tentative D call: TRBD1 (5 bases). CDR1 and CDR2 from the germline V gene are SQVTM and ANQGSEA. The germline V and J ends were trimmed by 7 bases and 5 bases, with 17 bases remaining between them. There are 13 residues in the CDR3. The CDR3 region has the DNA TGCAGCGAGACCGCCAGGGTTGGTACTGAAGCTTTCTTT. Translating gives CSETARVGTEAFF.